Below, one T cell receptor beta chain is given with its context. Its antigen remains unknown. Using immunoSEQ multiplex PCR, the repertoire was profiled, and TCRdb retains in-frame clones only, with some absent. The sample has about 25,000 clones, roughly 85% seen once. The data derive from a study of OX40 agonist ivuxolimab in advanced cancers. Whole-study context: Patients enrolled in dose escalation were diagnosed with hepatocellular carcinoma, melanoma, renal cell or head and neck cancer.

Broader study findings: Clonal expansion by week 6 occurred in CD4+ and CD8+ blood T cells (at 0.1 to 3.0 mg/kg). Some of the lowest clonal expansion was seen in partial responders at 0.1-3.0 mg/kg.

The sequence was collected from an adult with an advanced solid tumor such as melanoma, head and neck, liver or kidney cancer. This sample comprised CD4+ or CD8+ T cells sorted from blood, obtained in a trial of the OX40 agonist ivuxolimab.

The CDR3 loop reads CAAQGLAGRNEQFF. CDR3 bases: TGTGCCGCACAGGGACTAGCGGGTCGGAATGAGCAGTTCTTC. The V and J genes are TRBV10-3 and TRBJ2-1, with TRBD2 matching over 12 bases. The junction had 9 bases not matched to a gene; V was cut back by 11 bases and J by 7 bases. CDR3 size: 14 residues. Germline loops: CDR1 ENHRY, CDR2 SYGVKD.